One T cell receptor (beta chain) is described in this entry. The data belong to a study of blood T cell repertoires in COVID-19. Sequenced by immunoSEQ multiplex PCR; TCRdb stores in-frame clones only, minus some. The sample has approximately 300,000 clones, about 89% seen once. This clonotype was obtained from a man between 25 and 39 years old with acute or convalescent COVID-19. Source material: peripheral blood.

CDR3 sequence: CASSQGTSGRYEQFF. The CDR3 coding sequence is TGTGCCAGCAGCCAAGGGACTAGCGGGAGGTATGAGCAGTTCTTC. The rearrangement links TRBV3-1 (or the pseudogene TRBV3-2) to TRBJ2-1, with TRBD2 matching 14 bases. CDR3 length: 15 residues. The V gene end was trimmed by 1 base and the J gene end by 8 bases; junction bases not matched to a gene: 1. From germline, CDR1 is LGHDT and CDR2 YNNKEL (reference sequence).